This entry features one TCR beta chain sequence. A read error is possible here, since a much larger clone lies one base away. The use of a sample-barcoded 5' primer and a J-beta primer mix characterized a second PCR of about 7 to 12 cycles. TCRdb recomputed calls from the 5' RACE reads with MiXCR, one row per CDR3 protein. Of approximately 670,000 distinct CDR3 sequences in the sample, around two fifths were seen once. The germline V gene encodes CDR1 MNHEY and CDR2 SVGEGT. There are 14 residues in the CDR3. The V and J ends lost 0 bases and 4 bases respectively, with 7 bases between them. This sample was included in a study of blood T cells in healthy people across ages.

The source is an older man in good health. The sequenced material came from blood. The J gene is TRBJ1-5, the V gene TRBV6-2 or TRBV6-3; D ambiguous. Here the CDR3 reads CASSYSGRNQPQHF. As DNA, the CDR3 is TGTGCCAGCAGTTACTCGGGAAGGAATCAGCCCCAGCATTTT.